Listed below are T cell receptor beta chains from one sample, sequenced in a study of cytomegalovirus exposure and HLA in healthy donors. Using immunoSEQ multiplex PCR, the repertoire was profiled, and TCRdb retains in-frame clones only, with some absent. The data show approximately 130,000 clones, approximately 10% seen once. Sequenced: PBMCs. These receptors were obtained from a woman in her thirties or forties in good health and CMV-seropositive. Both conserved end residues are part of each CDR3. The order of the fields is J gene, clone size, V gene, D gene, CDR3 protein, CDR3 DNA. D genes are given only for firm matches. Expanded clones get a size class; other rows say once, few or many, or leave the size out.

>TRBJ1-1|few|TRBV4-1|-
CASSQILQNTEAFF
TGCGCCAGCAGCCAAATCTTACAGAACACTGAAGCTTTCTTT
>TRBJ1-1|few|TRBV29-1|-
CSVERGGVDTEAFF
TGCAGCGTTGAACGGGGGGGGGTGGACACTGAAGCTTTCTTT
>TRBJ2-2|-|TRBV11-3|-
CASSLDPGGELFF
TGTGCCAGCAGCTTAGATCCGGGGGGGGAGCTGTTTTTT
>TRBJ1-5|-|TRBV2|-
CASSDTGSNQPQHF
TGTGCCAGCAGTGATACGGGAAGCAATCAGCCCCAGCATTTT
>TRBJ2-3|-|TRBV5-1|-
CASSLASAGAGDTQYF
TGCGCCAGCAGCTTGGCATCTGCGGGGGCCGGGGATACGCAGTATTTT
>TRBJ2-5|few|TRBV7-2|-
CASSSGFQETQYF
TGTGCCAGCAGCTCGGGTTTTCAAGAGACCCAGTACTTC
>TRBJ2-1|few|TRBV11-3|TRBD1
CASSLMWGQYNEQFF
TGTGCCAGCAGTCTGATGTGGGGACAGTACAATGAGCAGTTCTTC
>TRBJ2-3|few|TRBV4-2|-
CASSQGPGVATDTQYF
TGTGCCAGCAGCCAAGGGCCGGGGGTCGCCACAGATACGCAGTATTTT
>TRBJ2-5|medium-sized|TRBV10-2|TRBD2
CASSGNEERGRETQYF
TGCGCCAGCAGTGGTAATGAGGAGCGGGGAAGAGAGACCCAGTACTTC
>TRBJ2-7|-|TRBV9|TRBD1
CASSVGGTGNEQYF
TGTGCCAGCAGCGTGGGGGGGACAGGGAACGAGCAGTACTTC
>TRBJ2-3|few|TRBV5-4|-
CASSLDGSGSTTDTQYF
TGTGCCAGCAGCTTGGACGGCAGCGGTAGTACCACAGATACGCAGTATTTT
>TRBJ1-6|few|TRBV10-1|TRBD1
CASSDRGSPLHF
TGCGCCAGCAGCGACAGGGGTTCACCCCTCCACTTT
>TRBJ2-3|-|TRBV5-4|TRBD1
CATQGAGDTQYF
TGTGCCACTCAGGGGGCGGGAGATACGCAGTATTTT
>TRBJ2-5|few|TRBV4-1|TRBD2
CASSQMGTSGVYQETQYF
TGCGCCAGCAGCCAAATGGGAACTAGCGGGGTTTACCAAGAGACCCAGTACTTC
>TRBJ2-1|-|TRBV5-4|TRBD2
CASSSGLAGGTGNEQFF
TGTGCCAGCAGCTCGGGACTAGCGGGGGGCACGGGGAATGAGCAGTTCTTC
>TRBJ2-2|few|TRBV5-4|TRBD1
CASSPGQGPQYTGELFF
TGTGCCAGCAGCCCGGGACAGGGGCCCCAGTACACCGGGGAGCTGTTTTTT
>TRBJ2-3|-|TRBV4-3|TRBD2
CASSQDFSGAGTDTQYF
TGCGCCAGCAGCCAAGATTTTAGCGGGGCTGGCACAGATACGCAGTATTTT
>TRBJ2-1|many|TRBV7-9|TRBD1
CASRPGTGNNEQFF
TGTGCCAGCAGACCCGGGACAGGCAACAATGAGCAGTTCTTC
>TRBJ2-2|few|TRBV5-1|-
CASSFGGNTGELFF
TGCGCCAGCAGCTTCGGCGGGAACACCGGGGAGCTGTTTTTT
>TRBJ1-1|-|TRBV13|-
CASSLGGQVNTEAFF
TGTGCCAGCAGCTTAGGGGGACAAGTGAACACTGAAGCTTTCTTT
>TRBJ1-5|-|TRBV4-1|-
CASSQEKLNQPQHF
TGCGCCAGCAGCCAAGAAAAGCTGAATCAGCCCCAGCATTTT
>TRBJ1-4|few|TRBV4-1|TRBD1
CASSRGTGGGEKLFF
TGCGCCAGCAGCCGAGGGACAGGGGGCGGCGAAAAACTGTTTTTT
>TRBJ1-6|few|TRBV4-3|TRBD1
CASRREATGGNSPLHF
TGCGCCAGCAGACGCGAGGCGACAGGGGGAAATTCACCCCTCCACTTT
>TRBJ1-2|few|TRBV5-1|-
CASSTSSSYGYTF
TGCGCCAGCAGCACGTCGTCCAGCTATGGCTACACCTTC
>TRBJ1-2|few|TRBV15|TRBD1
CATSTHRTGEFGYTF
TGTGCCACCAGCACCCACCGGACAGGGGAATTCGGCTACACCTTC
>TRBJ1-2|-|TRBV5-6|-
CASSLGGSYGYTF
TGTGCCAGCAGCTTGGGCGGGTCCTATGGCTACACCTTC
>TRBJ1-5|-|TRBV10-3|-
CAISEFQAGPQHF
TGTGCCATCAGTGAGTTCCAGGCTGGGCCCCAGCATTTT
>TRBJ1-4|few|TRBV29-1|-
CSVHRERKSEKLFF
TGCAGCGTTCACAGGGAAAGGAAGAGTGAAAAACTGTTTTTT
>TRBJ2-4|-|TRBV23-1|TRBD1
CASSDTRGLAKNIQYF
TGCGCCAGCAGCGACACCAGGGGGCTGGCCAAAAACATTCAGTACTTC
>TRBJ1-1|few|TRBV5-1|-
CASSLNGENTEAFF
TGCGCCAGCAGCTTGAACGGAGAGAACACTGAAGCTTTCTTT
>TRBJ2-2|few|TRBV2|-
CASSEAPRTGELFF
TGTGCCAGCAGTGAAGCGCCACGGACCGGGGAGCTGTTTTTT
>TRBJ1-1|-|TRBV5-4|TRBD1
CASSREGALNTEAFF
TGTGCCAGCAGCCGCGAGGGGGCCTTGAACACTGAAGCTTTCTTT
>TRBJ1-5|few|TRBV10-1|-
CASSRVDQPQHF
TGCGCCAGCAGCCGTGTAGATCAGCCCCAGCATTTT
>TRBJ1-1|-|TRBV12-5|-
CASLGGGMNTEAFF
TGTGCTAGTCTCGGGGGAGGGATGAACACTGAAGCTTTCTTT
>TRBJ2-2|few|TRBV5-6|TRBD2
CASSLLGGADTGELFF
TGTGCCAGCAGCTTGCTCGGGGGGGCTGACACCGGGGAGCTGTTTTTT
>TRBJ1-5|-|TRBV19|-
CASSALAQTDSNQPQHF
TGTGCCAGTAGTGCCTTAGCCCAGACAGATAGCAATCAGCCCCAGCATTTT
>TRBJ1-1|few|TRBV29-1|-
CSVERQYRNTEAFF
TGCAGCGTTGAGAGGCAGTACCGAAACACTGAAGCTTTCTTT